Listed below are T cell receptor beta chains from one sample, sequenced in a study of memory CD4+ T cells and cytomegalovirus serostatus. Only in-frame clones appear in the TCRdb table, and some are missing; sequencing was by immunoSEQ multiplex PCR. This table holds 65,000 to 95,000 clones, over 80% found once. Sequencing input: memory CD4+ T cells from blood. Every receptor here comes from an adult in good health and CMV-seronegative. Each CDR3 is given with its conserved first and last residue. Each record gives: J gene, V gene, clone size, D gene, CDR3 DNA, CDR3 protein. D genes are given only for firm matches. The size field is filled for only some rows; it gives once, few, many or a size class.

>TRBJ2-5|TRBV28|-|-
TGTGCCAGCAGTTTAGCCAGGGATCAGGAGACCCAGTACTTC
CASSLARDQETQYF
>TRBJ1-3|TRBV6-5|-|-
TGTGCCAGCGTCGGGACGGCATTCTCTGGAAACACCATATATTTT
CASVGTAFSGNTIYF
>TRBJ1-6|TRBV5-1|few|-
TGCGCCAGCAGCCTGCAGGGTGCCCAAGGTTCACCCCTCCACTTT
CASSLQGAQGSPLHF
>TRBJ2-2|TRBV2|-|-
TGTGCCAGCAGGCCGGACTCCCGAGGGGGCACCGGGGAGCTGTTTTTT
CASRPDSRGGTGELFF
>TRBJ2-3|TRBV7-3|-|TRBD2
TGTGCCAGCAGCTGGATATGGCTAGCGGGGAAGAAGGATACGCAGTATTTT
CASSWIWLAGKKDTQYF
>TRBJ1-5|TRBV6-1|-|TRBD1
TGTGCCAGCAGTGCGTTACAGGGGACCCAGCCCCAGCATTTT
CASSALQGTQPQHF
>TRBJ1-2|TRBV18|-|-
TGTGCCAGCTCGCAAGCCGCCGTCTCCCCCTTGGGCTACACCTTC
CASSQAAVSPLGYTF
>TRBJ1-4|TRBV19|once|-
TGTGCCAGTAGTGTATGGCAGGTTAATGAAAAACTGTTTTTT
CASSVWQVNEKLFF
>TRBJ2-7|TRBV11-1|-|TRBD2
TGTGCCAGCAGCTTAGAGTTTGGACTAGCGGGGGGCTACGAGCAGTACTTC
CASSLEFGLAGGYEQYF
>TRBJ2-1|TRBV7-9|-|TRBD2
TGTGCCAGCAGCCCTAAGGGACTAGCGACGAATGAGCAGTTCTTC
CASSPKGLATNEQFF
>TRBJ2-4|TRBV20-1|-|-
TGCAGTGCTAGAGATTTTAGGGTGAGGGACTTC
CSARDFRVRDF
>TRBJ2-5|TRBV9|-|TRBD2
TGTGCCAGCAGCCCGACTAGCGGGGGCGAAGAGACCCAGTACTTC
CASSPTSGGEETQYF
>TRBJ1-5|TRBV30|few|-
TGTGCTTTCAAAACCCACTCAGGGCCGGGGAAGCCCCAGCATTTT
CAFKTHSGPGKPQHF
>TRBJ2-7|TRBV5-6|once|-
TGTGCCAGCAGCTTGGAGGGGGGAAGGGAGCAGTACTTC
CASSLEGGREQYF
>TRBJ1-3|TRBV10-3|-|TRBD1
TGTGCCATCAGAGCAGGGACAGGCGGAAACACCATATATTTT
CAIRAGTGGNTIYF
>TRBJ2-1|TRBV29-1|-|TRBD1
TGCAGCGTTGAATGGACAGGACAGGGGTATGAGCAGTTCTTC
CSVEWTGQGYEQFF
>TRBJ1-1|TRBV5-6|-|-
TGTGCCAGCAGTTGGTCGACGGGCGGAGCTTTCTTT
CASSWSTGGAFF
>TRBJ2-3|TRBV7-9|-|-
TGTGCCAGCAGCTTAGGGGTTGATGATACGCAGTATTTT
CASSLGVDDTQYF
>TRBJ2-6|TRBV5-4|-|-
TGTGCCAGCAGCTTGGGGCAGAGCTCTGGGGCCAACGTCCTGACTTTC
CASSLGQSSGANVLTF
>TRBJ2-7|TRBV28|-|-
TGTGCCAGCCGATCCCATATCGATGAGCAGTACTTC
CASRSHIDEQYF
>TRBJ2-2|TRBV27|-|-
TGTGCCAGCAGTTCACAGGATTCGAACACCGGGGAGCTGTTTTTT
CASSSQDSNTGELFF
>TRBJ1-4|TRBV15|-|-
TGTGCCACCAGCAGATCCGGGAGTAAAGATGAAAAACTGTTTTTT
CATSRSGSKDEKLFF
>TRBJ1-1|TRBV6-1|-|-
TGTGCCAGCATCGTCAGCCTGCTGGGGAACACTGAAGCTTTCTTT
CASIVSLLGNTEAFF
>TRBJ2-1|TRBV7-7|-|-
TGTGCTAGCAGCTTACTGGCGGGGGCCGGCAATGAGCAGTTCTTC
CASSLLAGAGNEQFF
>TRBJ2-5|TRBV11-3|few|TRBD2
TGTGCCAGCAGCCGGGGGGGAAACCAAGAGACCCAGTACTTC
CASSRGGNQETQYF
>TRBJ2-2|TRBV21-1|-|-
TGTGCCAGCAGCCCCCGGAATAGGGTGAAGGGGGAGCTGTTTTTT
CASSPRNRVKGELFF
>TRBJ2-7|TRBV11-2|-|TRBD1
TGTGCCAGCAGCTTAGGGGCGGGACAGGGGGCTCGGGAGCAGTACTTC
CASSLGAGQGAREQYF
>TRBJ2-1|TRBV11-2|-|-
TGTGCCAGCAGCTCCCTCCGGACCCCAACCCCCCATGAGCAGTTCTTC
CASSSLRTPTPHEQFF
>TRBJ2-2|TRBV27|-|TRBD2
TGTGCCAGCAGTTTACCCGGGGGGGCGGCTAACACCGGGGAGCTGTTTTTT
CASSLPGGAANTGELFF
>TRBJ1-2|TRBV10-3|-|TRBD1
TGTGCCATCAGTGTGCGGGGGACAGGGAACGGCTACACCTTC
CAISVRGTGNGYTF
>TRBJ2-2|TRBV5-1|-|-
TGCGCCAGCAGCTTGGCGGATATTACCACTTCCTACCGGGAAGTAGGGACCGGGGAGCTGTTTTTT
CASSLADITTSYREVGTGELFF
>TRBJ1-5|TRBV5-8|-|-
TGTGCCAGCACCCCGGGGAGCAATCAGCCCCAGCATTTT
CASTPGSNQPQHF
>TRBJ1-2|TRBV28|-|-
TGTGCCAGCAGGATATCCAGGGGCATCGGTGGCTACACCTTC
CASRISRGIGGYTF
>TRBJ1-2|TRBV7-2|-|-
TGTGCCAGCAGCTTAGTTCGACAGACCAACTATGGCTACACCTTC
CASSLVRQTNYGYTF
>TRBJ2-7|TRBV5-1|-|-
TGCGCCAGCAGCTTGGATCCGACTAGCTCCTACGAGCAGTACTTC
CASSLDPTSSYEQYF
>TRBJ1-6|TRBV2|once|-
TGTGCCAGCAGTGAAGTGGCGAATTCACCCCTCCACTTT
CASSEVANSPLHF
>TRBJ2-3|TRBV30|-|TRBD1
TGTGCCTGGAGCCGTCCCGGACAGGGGGCAGATACGCAGTATTTT
CAWSRPGQGADTQYF
>TRBJ1-4|TRBV6-5|-|-
TGTGCCACCCACCGGGCAAAGAATGAAAAACTGTTTTTT
CATHRAKNEKLFF
>TRBJ2-2|TRBV5-6|-|TRBD1
TGTGCCAGCAGCTTCGGCCAGGGGGCTAGTGGCGGGGAGCTGTTTTTT
CASSFGQGASGGELFF
>TRBJ1-6|TRBV9|-|TRBD1
TGTGCCAGCAGCGAAAGGCAGGGGGGAGCGGGAATGGGATCACCCCTCCACTTT
CASSERQGGAGMGSPLHF
>TRBJ1-5|TRBV6-6|-|TRBD1
TGTGCCAGCAAGGTGACAGGGGGCCGTCAGCCCCAGCATTTT
CASKVTGGRQPQHF
>TRBJ2-7|TRBV28|-|TRBD1
TGTGCCAGCAGTTTGGTAGGACAGGGTCAATACGAGCAGTACTTC
CASSLVGQGQYEQYF
>TRBJ1-6|TRBV29-1|-|-
TGCAGCGTGTCCACCGGGACCTTAGATAATTCACCCCTCCACTTT
CSVSTGTLDNSPLHF
>TRBJ2-5|TRBV7-2|-|-
TGTGCCAGCAGCTTATGGGTCCCCCCACAAGAGACCCAGTACTTC
CASSLWVPPQETQYF
>TRBJ1-5|TRBV2|-|-
TGTGCCAGCAGTGACTCGGATAGCAATCAGCCCCAGCATTTT
CASSDSDSNQPQHF
>TRBJ1-4|TRBV19|-|-
TGTGCCAGTAGTACCAGTACAACTAATGAAAAACTGTTTTTT
CASSTSTTNEKLFF
>TRBJ2-7|TRBV7-9|few|-
TGTGCCAGCAGCTTCCCGGGGCTCGGGGTCTACGAGCAGTACTTC
CASSFPGLGVYEQYF
>TRBJ1-2|TRBV7-8|-|-
TGTGCCAGCAGCTTAACCGCTGACTATGGCTACACCTTC
CASSLTADYGYTF
>TRBJ1-4|TRBV10-2|-|-
TGCGCCAGCTTAGACGGAAGCGCAACTAATGAAAAACTGTTTTTT
CASLDGSATNEKLFF
>TRBJ1-1|TRBV5-1|-|TRBD1
TGCGCCAGCAGCTGGCTTCCAGGGGGGTTGAGAGGAACTGAAGCTTTCTTT
CASSWLPGGLRGTEAFF
>TRBJ1-6|TRBV7-9|few|-
TGTGCCAGCAGCTTAGACCAGGGTCTGAATTCACCCCTCCACTTT
CASSLDQGLNSPLHF
>TRBJ2-4|TRBV7-9|-|-
TGTGCCAGCAGCTTACGAGGGCAAAACATTCAGTACTTC
CASSLRGQNIQYF
>TRBJ1-6|TRBV7-9|-|-
TGTGCCAGCAGCCCAAGTGGGGGAAATAATTCACCCCTCCACTTT
CASSPSGGNNSPLHF
>TRBJ1-2|TRBV11-2|-|TRBD1
TGTGCCAGCAGCAGAGCCGGGACAGGGGGGCCCTTTTATGGCTACACCTTC
CASSRAGTGGPFYGYTF
>TRBJ1-2|TRBV7-9|-|-
TGTGCCAGCAGCCCCCAGGTTTACTATGGCTACACCTTC
CASSPQVYYGYTF
>TRBJ1-5|TRBV7-8|-|-
TGTGCCAGCAGCCCAGGACGGAATCAGCCCCAGCATTTT
CASSPGRNQPQHF
>TRBJ1-5|TRBV5-4|-|-
TGTGCCAGCAGCTTTCTGAATCAGCCCCAGCATTTT
CASSFLNQPQHF